This TCR beta chain emerged from a study of tumor-infiltrating lymphocytes in primary liver carcinoma. About the research overall: The study included patients who were men and women aged 30 to 69 years. Overall study results and limits: Tumor-adjacent and tumor-blood pairs overlapped less than tumor region pairs did. Blood's top-250-clone fraction was significantly lower than that of tumors (p = 0.039).

With regard to this clonotype: Its specificity is not known.

From 500 ng of total RNA, TCR beta-specific cDNA was reverse-transcribed using a constant-region primer. Three rounds of nested multiplex PCR with slightly modified ARM-PCR produced TCR beta libraries. Both of the initial two PCR rounds ran for about 9 cycles and employed TRBV1-TRBV30 forward primers alongside a C-beta reverse primer. TCRdb called the multiplex PCR reads again in MiXCR, with one record for every CDR3 protein. Of 200,000 or so distinct CDR3 sequences in the sample, 65% were seen once. The CDR3 consists of 15 residues. Germline CDR1 and CDR2: SGHRS and YFSETQ. V lost 2 bases and J 3 bases, leaving 15 bases between the germline ends. Out of unsorted whole blood came the blood RNA, and germline DNA was extracted as well.

Sequenced material: peripheral blood. This sequence was found in a woman aged 55-69 years with primary liver carcinoma and hepatitis B virus infection. V and J are TRBV5-1 and TRBJ2-7; D may be TRBD1 (6 bases). Here the CDR3 DNA reads TGCGCCAGCAGCTTAAACCACGGACAGAACTACGAGCAGTACTTC. Protein: CASSLNHGQNYEQYF.